The 8 T cell receptor beta chains listed next were all sequenced from one sample in a study of T cell changes during pregnancy in multiple sclerosis. The repertoire was sequenced with immunoSEQ multiplex PCR; TCRdb's copy has only in-frame clones and lacks some. This sample yields over 85,000 clones, of which 90% are seen a single time; roughly 0.77% belongs to the top ten. The sample consisted of peripheral blood, taken in the second trimester of pregnancy. These receptors were taken from a female donor in good health, enrolled as a control in a pregnancy study.

The chain has TRBV6-5 and TRBJ2-7; 14 bases align to TRBD2. Germline CDR1 reads MNHEY; CDR2 reads SVGAGI. The ends lost 4 bases at V and 4 bases at J; junction bases unmatched: 3. There are 15 residues in the CDR3. In nucleotides, the CDR3 is TGTGCCAGCAGTTCCGGGACTAGCGGGAGATACGAGCAGTACTTC. Residues: CASSSGTSGRYEQYF.

This rearrangement joins TRBV6-6 to TRBJ2-5, with 14 positions matching TRBD2. This CDR3 region has 16 residues. Trimming removed 2 bases from V and 1 base from J; junction bases left unmatched: 0. Germline V lookup: CDR1 MNHNY, CDR2 SVGAGI (reference sequence). CDR3 coding DNA: TGTGCCAGCAGTTACGGGACTAGCGGGGGCCAAGAGACCCAGTACTTC. Translation gives CASSYGTSGGQETQYF.

The chain links TRBV7-2 to TRBJ1-2; D unresolved. CDR1 SGHTA and CDR2 FQGNSA come from the germline V gene. This CDR3 comprises 13 residues. Trimming shortened V by 6 bases and J by 2 bases, and 10 bases separated the two germline ends. CDR3 protein: CASRPDGNYGYTF. The CDR3 bases are TGTGCCAGCAGACCTGACGGGAACTATGGCTACACCTTC.

J is TRBJ2-1 and V is TRBV28; the match to TRBD2 covers 8 bases. V was pared by 1 base and J by 8 bases, with 7 bases of the junction left unmatched. Germline loops: CDR1 MDHEN, CDR2 SYDVKM. The CDR3 contains 15 residues. In DNA form, the CDR3 reads TGTGCCAGCAGTTTATTTATGAGCGGGAGTGATGAGCAGTTCTTC. It is translated as CASSLFMSGSDEQFF.

CDR3 sequence (DNA): TGTGCCTGGAGTGTAAGCCTAGAGTACAATGAGCAGTTCTTC. It translates to CAWSVSLEYNEQFF. The J gene is TRBJ2-1, the V gene TRBV30; D ambiguous. This CDR3 region has 14 residues. Germline CDR1 reads GTSNPN; CDR2 reads SVGIG (reference sequence). Trimming left V 0 bases short and J 4 bases short, with 10 bases between.

The chain links TRBV7-2 to TRBJ1-2; 7 nucleotides match TRBD1. Germline CDR1 reads SGHTA; CDR2 reads FQGNSA. Trimming cost V 5 bases and J 8 bases; bases outside gene matches: 14. The CDR3 totals 15 residues. CDR3 amino acids: CASSPRQGSTWGYTF. CDR3 coding DNA: TGTGCCAGCAGCCCTCGACAGGGCTCGACTTGGGGCTACACCTTC.

The chain recombines TRBV10-2 with TRBJ2-2, with TRBD2 matching over 7 bases. This CDR3 spans 16 amino acids. V shed 8 bases, J shed 8 bases, and the junction held 17 bases outside the gene matches. CDR1 is WSHSY, CDR2 SAAADI, per germline. CDR3: CASVGSGAGVSGELFF. DNA of the CDR3: TGCGCCAGCGTGGGCTCTGGGGCGGGAGTGTCGGGGGAGCTGTTTTTT.

V gene TRBV11-3 combines with J gene TRBJ2-7; D gene ambiguous. The V end was cut by 0 bases, the J end by 4 bases, with 7 bases between. This CDR3 region has 13 residues. Germline V lookup: CDR1 SGHNT, CDR2 YENEEA. Here the CDR3 reads CASSLDNNYEQYF. CDR3 nucleotides: TGTGCCAGCAGCTTAGATAACAATTACGAGCAGTACTTC.